These T cell receptor beta chains were read from a single sample in a study of tumor-infiltrating lymphocytes in primary liver carcinoma. TCRdb reprocessed the multiplex PCR reads with MiXCR, giving one entry per CDR3 protein. The sample has about 74,000 distinct CDR3 sequences, roughly 69% seen once. The specimen was liver tumor tissue from sampling region 4. Receptors originate from a middle-aged man with primary liver carcinoma and hepatitis B virus infection. Both conserved end residues are part of each CDR3. The order of the fields is V gene, D gene, clone size, J gene, CDR3 protein, CDR3 DNA. The D gene is left open where the match is weak. The size entry is marked missing in some rows and otherwise reads once, few, many or a size class.

>TRBV6-1|-|-|TRBJ2-1
CASSENRSEGSFF
TGTGCCAGCAGTGAAAACAGGAGTGAGGGCTCTTTCTTC
>TRBV11-2|-|-|TRBJ2-5
CASRSWDLAHQGTHYF
TGTGCCAGCAGATCCTGGGACTTGGCCCACCAAGGGACCCATTACTTC
>TRBV7-8|-|many|TRBJ1-3
CASSLRWDSGNTIYF
TGTGCCAGCAGCTTACGGTGGGACTCTGGAAACACCATATATTTT
>TRBV4-1|-|-|TRBJ1-2
CANSPDPGGGNYGYTF
TGCGCCAACAGCCCAGATCCCGGGGGGGGTAACTATGGCTACACCTTC
>TRBV7-9|TRBD2|few|TRBJ2-1
CASIRLAGVDNEQFF
TGTGCCAGCATCCGACTAGCGGGAGTCGACAATGAGCAGTTCTTC
>TRBV4-1|TRBD1|-|TRBJ2-3
CASSQVCGTGGTDTQYF
TGCGCCAGCAGCCAGGTCTGTGGGACAGGGGGCACAGATACGCAGTATTTT
>TRBV19|TRBD2|few|TRBJ2-3
CASSRGLARTDTQYF
TGTGCCAGTAGCCGCGGACTAGCCCGCACAGATACGCAGTATTTT
>TRBV10-3|TRBD2|-|TRBJ2-5
CSISDGQGGETQYF
TGTTCCATCAGTGACGGGCAGGGAGGGGAGACCCAGTATTTC
>TRBV11-1|TRBD2|-|TRBJ2-3
CASCNGLAVSTDTQYF
TGTGCCAGCTGCAACGGGCTAGCGGTTAGCACTGATACGCAGTATTTT
>TRBV11-2|TRBD2|medium-sized|TRBJ2-7
CASGTGLAGPYEQYF
TGTGCCAGCGGAACCGGACTAGCGGGCCCCTACGAGCAGTACTTC
>TRBV6-5|-|many|TRBJ1-2
CASRLAANYGYTF
TGTGCCAGCAGACTAGCGGCTAACTATGGCTACACCTTC
>TRBV6-1|-|-|TRBJ1-6
CASSAQRRYSPLHF
TGTGCCAGCAGTGCACAGCGGAGGTATTCACCCCTCCACTTT
>TRBV12-3/TRBV12-4|-|-|TRBJ1-1
CVSSRGRTIEAFF
TGTGTCAGCAGTCGGGGAAGGACAATTGAAGCTTTCTTT
>TRBV6-5|-|-|TRBJ2-7
CASSPNPLGTKQCF
TGTGCCAGCTCGCCCAACCCCCTGGGGACCAAGCAGTGCTTC
>TRBV11-2|-|-|TRBJ2-5
CVSSLVSGGSRQETQYF
TGTGTCAGCAGCTTAGTCAGTGGAGGTAGTCGGCAAGAGACCCAGTACTTC
>TRBV4-1|-|-|TRBJ1-4
CASSQDQVRGNEKLFF
TGTGCCAGCAGCCAAGATCAGGTGAGGGGAAACGAAAAACTGTTTTTT
>TRBV11-2|TRBD2|-|TRBJ2-1
CASGSRLSGRIYEQFF
TGTGCCAGCGGCTCGCGCCTCAGCGGGAGGATTTATGAGCAGTTCTTC
>TRBV29-1|-|-|TRBJ2-1
CRFDAQRSNEQFF
TGCAGGTTTGATGCTCAGAGGAGCAATGAGCAGTTCTTC
>TRBV11-2|-|-|TRBJ2-7
CAGSFDFGTPNSYEQYF
TGTGCCGGCAGCTTTGACTTCGGGACACCCAACTCCTACGAGCAGTACTTC
>TRBV10-2|-|many|TRBJ2-1
CASSDFSSYNEQFF
TGCGCCAGCAGTGATTTTAGCTCCTACAATGAGCAGTTCTTC
>TRBV11-1|-|-|TRBJ2-3
CANSKGLAVSTDTQSF
TGTGCCAACAGCAAGGGACTGGCGGTTAGCACAGATACGCAGTCTTTT
>TRBV12-3/TRBV12-4|-|-|TRBJ2-1
CAGSPHGYNEQLF
TGTGCCGGCAGTCCGCATGGGTACAATGAGCAGCTCTTC
>TRBV6-1|TRBD1|-|TRBJ1-1
CAGSELGGTGNTEVFF
TGTGCCGGCAGTGAATTGGGAGGGACAGGCAACACTGAAGTTTTCTTT
>TRBV7-3|TRBD2|few|TRBJ2-2
CASSLTWAGERTGELFF
TGTGCCAGCAGCTTAACGTGGGCGGGGGAAAGAACCGGGGAGCTGTTTTTT
>TRBV11-3|-|-|TRBJ1-1
CASSLDSDSTETFF
TGTGCCAGCAGCCTAGACTCCGACAGTACTGAAACTTTCTTT
>TRBV12-3/TRBV12-4|-|-|TRBJ1-5
CGSSPAGGRGFQPQHF
TGTGGTAGCAGTCCGGCGGGAGGCAGGGGATTCCAGCCCCAGCATTTT
>TRBV10-2|TRBD2|-|TRBJ2-7
CASNLTSGSYEQYF
TGCGCCAGCAACCTGACTAGCGGGAGCTACGAGCAGTACTTC
>TRBV28|-|few|TRBJ1-2
CASSSGAAYYGYTF
TGTGCCAGCAGTTCCGGGGCAGCCTACTATGGCTACACCTTC
>TRBV7-8|-|-|TRBJ1-1
CARSLGGRVNTEAFF
TGTGCCAGAAGCTTAGGGGGGAGGGTGAACACTGAGGCTTTCTTT
>TRBV28|-|few|TRBJ1-2
CASSHNYGYTF
TGTGCCAGCAGTCACAACTATGGCTACACCTTC
>TRBV6-1|-|many|TRBJ2-7
CASSRGSSRAYEQYF
TGTGCCAGCAGTAGGGGGAGTTCCAGGGCCTACGAGCAGTACTTC
>TRBV4-1|TRBD2|-|TRBJ2-3
CASSRVQAGGGTQYF
TGCGCTAGCAGCCGAGTTCAGGCGGGAGGTGGTACGCAGTATTTT
>TRBV6-1|TRBD2|-|TRBJ2-1
CVSSYGTSGNEQFF
TGTGTCAGCAGTTATGGGACTAGCGGGAATGAACAGTTCTTC
>TRBV29-1|-|-|TRBJ2-1
CSVGHPYSSYNEQFF
TGCAGCGTGGGGCATCCATACAGCTCCTACAATGAGCAGTTCTTC
>TRBV28|-|few|TRBJ1-1
CASNLQGAEAFF
TGTGCCAGCAATTTACAGGGCGCTGAAGCTTTCTTT
>TRBV11-2|-|-|TRBJ2-7
CASSPSVGKSYEQYF
TGTGCCAGCAGCCCATCTGTTGGAAAATCCTACGAGCAGTACTTC
>TRBV4-1|-|once|TRBJ1-1
CASSQFLNMNTEAFF
TGCGCCAGCAGCCAATTCCTTAATATGAACACTGAAGCTTTCTTT
>TRBV12-3/TRBV12-4|TRBD1|many|TRBJ1-1
CASSLQGAGTEAFF
TGTGCCAGCAGTTTACAGGGGGCAGGGACTGAAGCTTTCTTT